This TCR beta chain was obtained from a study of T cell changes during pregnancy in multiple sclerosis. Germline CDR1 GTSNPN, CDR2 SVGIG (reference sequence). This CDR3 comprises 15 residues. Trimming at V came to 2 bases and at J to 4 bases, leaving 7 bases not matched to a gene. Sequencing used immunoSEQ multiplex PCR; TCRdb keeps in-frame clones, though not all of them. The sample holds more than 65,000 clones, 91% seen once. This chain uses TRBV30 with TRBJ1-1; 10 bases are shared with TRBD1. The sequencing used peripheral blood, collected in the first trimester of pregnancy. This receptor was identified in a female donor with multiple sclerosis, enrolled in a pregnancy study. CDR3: CAWSFTGTGATEAFF. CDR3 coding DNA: TGTGCCTGGAGTTTTACCGGGACAGGGGCCACTGAAGCTTTCTTT. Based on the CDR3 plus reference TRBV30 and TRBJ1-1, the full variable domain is SQTIHQWPATLVQPVGSPLSLECTVEGTSNPNLYWYRQAAGRGLQLLFYSVGIGQISSEVPQNLSASRPQDRQFILSSKKLLLSDSGFYLCAWSFTGTGATEAFFGQGTRLTVV.